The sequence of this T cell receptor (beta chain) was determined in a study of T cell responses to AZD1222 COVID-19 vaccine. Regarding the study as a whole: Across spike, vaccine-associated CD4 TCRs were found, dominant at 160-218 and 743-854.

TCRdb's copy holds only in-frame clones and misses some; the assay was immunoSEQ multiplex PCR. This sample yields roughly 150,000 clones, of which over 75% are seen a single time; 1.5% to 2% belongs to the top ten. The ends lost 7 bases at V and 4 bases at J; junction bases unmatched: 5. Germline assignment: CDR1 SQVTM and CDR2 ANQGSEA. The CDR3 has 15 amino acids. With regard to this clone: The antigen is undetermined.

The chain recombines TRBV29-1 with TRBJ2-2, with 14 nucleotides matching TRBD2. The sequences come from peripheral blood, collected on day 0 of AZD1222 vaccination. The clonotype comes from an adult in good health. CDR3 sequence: CSAVGLAGATGELFF. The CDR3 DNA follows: TGCAGCGCTGTGGGACTAGCGGGAGCCACCGGGGAGCTGTTTTTT.